A single sample gave rise to the 31 T cell receptor beta chains below, sequenced in a study of T cells after yellow fever vaccination. TCRdb re-analysed the 5' RACE reads in MiXCR, keeping a single row per CDR3 protein. This sample has roughly 500,000 distinct CDR3 sequences; roughly 19% occur once, and the top ten carry 14%. Sequences were derived from PBMCs, sampled 15 days after the yellow fever booster vaccination. These receptors were collected from a man younger than 40 who received the YFV17D yellow fever vaccine.

This clonotype was observed a few times. V usage is TRBV20-1 and J usage is TRBJ2-1; 8 bases fit TRBD2. CDR3 length: 10 amino acids. Trimming cost V 6 bases and J 10 bases; bases outside gene matches: 2. Germline loops: CDR1 DFQATT, CDR2 SNEGSKA (reference sequence). CDR3 bases: TGCAGTGCCACTAGCGGCGAGCAGTTCTTC. This gives the protein CSATSGEQFF.

This chain links TRBV20-1 with TRBJ2-7; 8 nucleotides agree with TRBD1. Trimming cost V 7 bases and J 0 bases; bases outside gene matches: 5. This CDR3 is 13 amino acids long. Germline CDR1 DFQATT, CDR2 SNEGSKA (reference sequence). CDR3 nucleotide sequence: TGCAGTGGAACGGACAGGGCCTCCTACGAGCAGTACTTC. Translated, it gives CSGTDRASYEQYF.

This clonotype has only a few counts. V and J are TRBV25-1 and TRBJ2-5, with 9 bases matching TRBD2. Germline V gene sequence: CDR1 MGHDK, CDR2 SYGVNS. J lost 5 bases, V lost 6 bases, and 10 bases had no gene match. CDR3 length equals 15 residues. CDR3 region: CASSPGLASRETQYF. The CDR3 DNA sequence: TGTGCCAGCAGCCCGGGACTAGCCTCCCGGGAGACCCAGTACTTC.

The chain has TRBV5-6 and TRBJ2-5, with D hard to call. This CDR3 region has 14 residues. The V gene's germline CDR1 is SGHDT and CDR2 YYEEEE. Trimming pared 0 bases from V and 0 bases from J, leaving 6 bases between. This chain's CDR3 is CASSLDPYQETQYF. The CDR3 region has the DNA TGTGCCAGCAGCTTGGACCCCTACCAAGAGACCCAGTACTTC.

This clonotype was picked up many times. The rearrangement uses TRBV7-2 and TRBJ2-3; possible D gene TRBD1, 5 bases. Germline lookup yields CDR1 SGHTA and CDR2 FQGNSA. Trimming took 1 base from V and 2 from J, leaving 7 bases between them. The CDR3 runs to 14 residues. The CDR3 sequence is CASSLEGLTDTQYF. CDR3 bases: TGTGCCAGCAGCTTAGAGGGGCTCACAGATACGCAGTATTTT.

This clonotype was counted only a few times. The gene calls are TRBV27 and TRBJ2-7, with TRBD2 matching over 8 bases. The V segment lost 3 bases and the J segment 5 bases; nucleotides outside the gene matches: 6. The CDR3 consists of 14 residues. The germline CDR1 and CDR2 sequences are MNHEY and SMNVEV (reference sequence). CDR3 nucleotide sequence: TGTGCCAGCAGTTTGGGAGCGGGAGTAGACGAGCAGTACTTC. Amino acids: CASSLGAGVDEQYF.

J is TRBJ2-2 and V is TRBV28, with 9 bases that match TRBD2. Per the germline V gene, CDR1 is MDHEN and CDR2 is SYDVKM. There are 16 residues in the CDR3. V lost 7 bases and J lost 4; bases outside the gene matches: 10. The CDR3 is CASTSGETSGTGELFF. CDR3 nucleotide sequence: TGTGCCAGCACCTCCGGCGAGACTAGCGGCACCGGGGAGCTGTTTTTT.

The genes are TRBV2 and TRBJ2-5, with TRBD1 identical over 7 bases. The V gene's germline CDR1 is SNHLY and CDR2 FYNNEI. The ends lost 7 bases at V and 2 bases at J; junction bases unmatched: 10. CDR3 size: 15 residues. CDR3 in amino acids: CASTLGRGSQETQYF. The CDR3 DNA follows: TGTGCCAGCACCTTAGGCAGGGGGAGTCAAGAGACCCAGTACTTC.

The sample holds a few counts of this clonotype. The genes are TRBV3-1 and TRBJ1-1, with a possible D match to TRBD1 (6 bases). The germline V and J ends were trimmed by 2 bases and 1 base, with 17 bases remaining between them. The CDR3 is 17 residues long. The germline gives CDR1 LGHDT, CDR2 YNNKEL (reference sequence). The CDR3 protein is CASSQMGAQGGNTEAFF. In DNA form, the CDR3 reads TGTGCCAGCAGCCAAATGGGGGCCCAGGGCGGGAACACTGAAGCTTTCTTT.

The chain is built from TRBV7-3 and TRBJ2-1, with TRBD1 matching over 7 bases. The CDR3 totals 14 residues. The trim removed 6 bases at V and 5 bases at J, leaving 7 bases unmatched. Germline V gene sequence: CDR1 SGHTA, CDR2 FQGTGA. The CDR3 loop reads CASSAGGENNEQFF. The CDR3 DNA reads as TGTGCCAGCAGTGCAGGGGGTGAGAACAATGAGCAGTTCTTC.

The chain joins TRBV14 to TRBJ1-2; D is possibly TRBD1 (5 bases). The CDR3 has 13 residues. V lost 5 bases and J lost 3, with 10 bases in between. Germline V gives CDR1 SGHDN, CDR2 FVKESK. The CDR3 DNA sequence: TGTGCCAGCAGCTGGGACCCCGACTATGGCTACACCTTC. It codes for CASSWDPDYGYTF.

This chain's CDR3 is CSARDAGYEQYF. CDR3 DNA sequence: TGCAGTGCTAGAGATGCTGGTTACGAGCAGTACTTC. The genes are TRBV20-1 and TRBJ2-7, with D unresolved. This CDR3 spans 12 amino acids. The V gene lost 0 bases and the J gene lost 4 bases, with 7 bases spanning the gap. The germline V gene encodes CDR1 DFQATT and CDR2 SNEGSKA (reference sequence).

The CDR3 bases are TGCAGTGCTAGAGGGAAGAAACGCCCCACAGATACGCAGTATTTT. Protein sequence: CSARGKKRPTDTQYF. The genes are TRBV20-1 and TRBJ2-3; unclear D gene. Germline CDR1 DFQATT, CDR2 SNEGSKA (reference sequence). V lost 1 base to trimming and J lost 2 bases, with 13 bases between them. The CDR3 spans 15 residues.

The table lists this clonotype with many counts. The rearrangement uses TRBV15 and TRBJ2-7; possible D gene TRBD2, 5 bases. The germline V gene encodes CDR1 LNHNV and CDR2 YYDKDF (reference sequence). V lost 0 bases and J 6 bases, leaving 27 bases between the germline ends. The CDR3 is 19 residues long. The CDR3 sequence: CATSRDTPITSYFDREQYF. In DNA form, the CDR3 reads TGTGCCACCAGCAGAGATACCCCAATAACTAGTTACTTCGATCGCGAGCAGTACTTC.

This clonotype was detected only a few times. The rearrangement joins TRBV6-1 to TRBJ2-7; 11 bases are a match to TRBD2. The CDR3 is 17 residues long. In germline, CDR1 is MNHNS, CDR2 SASEGT. V lost 6 bases and J lost 0; bases outside the gene matches: 10. The CDR3 loop is CASRSPSGRMGSYEQYF. DNA for the CDR3: TGTGCCAGCAGATCCCCTAGCGGGAGGATGGGCTCCTACGAGCAGTACTTC.

This chain connects TRBV6-5 to TRBJ2-5; 7 bases are a match to TRBD2. Germline assignment: CDR1 MNHEY and CDR2 SVGAGI. J lost 5 bases, V lost 5 bases, and 8 bases had no gene match. The CDR3 loop spans 14 amino acids. The CDR3 DNA reads TGTGCCAGCAGTATACTAGCGTCTGGCGAGACCCAGTACTTC. As protein: CASSILASGETQYF.

This clonotype has a count of ten or more. This chain links TRBV12-3 or TRBV12-4 with TRBJ2-2; 9 bases are shared with TRBD1. The CDR3 length is 15 residues. V trimming: 3 bases; J trimming: 3 bases; junction bases outside the gene matches: 2. The CDR3 nucleotides are TGTGCCAGCAGTTTCGGGACAGGGTACACCGGGGAGCTGTTTTTT. Its translation: CASSFGTGYTGELFF.

In its sample, this clonotype was seen a few times. The rearrangement links TRBV4-3 to TRBJ2-1; 10 nucleotides agree with TRBD2. After removal of 11 bases from V and 6 bases from J, the junction contained 7 bases not matched to a gene. The CDR3 has 13 residues. Germline V gene lookup returns CDR1 LGHNA and CDR2 YSLEER. The CDR3, as DNA: TGCGCCTGCGGGGCTAGCGGGAGCAATGAGCAGTTCTTC. As protein: CACGASGSNEQFF.

This clonotype was detected a few times. This chain joins TRBV18 and TRBJ1-5; D is undetermined. Trimming pared 3 bases from V and 5 bases from J, leaving 8 bases between. Germline V lookup: CDR1 KGHSH, CDR2 LQKENI. This CDR3 comprises 13 residues. In nucleotides, the CDR3 is TGTGCCAGCTCACCGTCGAGAGATCAGCCCCAGCATTTT. It codes for CASSPSRDQPQHF.

This clonotype has a handful of counts. The chain links TRBV5-1 to TRBJ2-6; D not certain. V lost 1 base and J lost 1, with 9 bases in between. Per germline, CDR1 SGHRS and CDR2 YFSETQ. The CDR3 is made up of 16 amino acids. In DNA form, the CDR3 reads TGCGCCAGCAGCTTGCTTGTGGGGTCTGGGGCCAACGTCCTGACTTTC. Translating gives CASSLLVGSGANVLTF.

This clonotype was found a few times. The rearrangement uses TRBV11-2 and TRBJ2-7; the D is unclear. V lost 3 bases and J 2 bases, leaving 11 bases between the germline ends. CDR3 length: 14 amino acids. The germline CDR1 and CDR2 sequences are SGHAT and FQNNGV. The CDR3 region has the DNA TGTGCCAGCAGCTTGGATTGGGTCGCCTACGAGCAGTACTTC. It yields the protein CASSLDWVAYEQYF.

The CDR3 loop is CASSPRGGLNEQYF. DNA for the CDR3: TGTGCCAGCAGCCCACGGGGGGGGCTCAACGAGCAGTACTTC. The rearrangement joins TRBV11-1 to TRBJ2-7; 8 nucleotides match TRBD2. The CDR3 length is 14 residues. With 5 bases clipped from V and 5 bases from J, the junction kept 8 bases outside the gene matches. CDR1 is SGHAT and CDR2 is FQDESV in the germline V gene (reference sequence).

The chain links TRBV29-1 to TRBJ2-5; D is ambiguous. Germline assignment: CDR1 SQVTM and CDR2 ANQGSEA. The CDR3 has 10 residues. This CDR3 reads CTAGSETQYF. For the CDR3, the DNA is TGCACCGCCGGGTCGGAGACCCAGTACTTC.

This clonotype was counted only a few times. This sequence joins TRBV5-1 and TRBJ2-3, with D unresolved. Germline V CDR1 and CDR2: SGHRS, YFSETQ. This CDR3 region has 17 residues. V was trimmed by 0 bases and J by 2 bases, leaving 16 bases between them. The CDR3 nucleotides read TGCGCCAGCAGCTTGGGGTATATAGATCCCTACACAGATACGCAGTATTTT. Amino acids: CASSLGYIDPYTDTQYF.

A single count supports this clonotype. The J gene is TRBJ2-2, the V gene TRBV20-1; D unclear. Trimming stripped 3 bases from V and 6 bases from J, with 14 bases between. In germline, CDR1 is DFQATT, CDR2 SNEGSKA (reference sequence). The CDR3 has 14 amino acids. CDR3 region: CSASISRSSGELFF. Here the CDR3 DNA reads TGCAGTGCTAGTATCTCTAGGTCGTCCGGGGAGCTGTTTTTT.

This clonotype was detected a few times. This chain links TRBV24-1 with TRBJ2-5, with D tentatively TRBD1 (5 bases). CDR1 is KGHDR and CDR2 is SFDVKD in the germline V gene. The CDR3 length is 15 residues. V was shortened by 4 bases and J by 1 base, with 12 bases between the two germline ends. This chain's CDR3 is CATSDFQGTQETQYF. Written as DNA, the CDR3 is TGTGCCACCAGTGACTTTCAGGGAACCCAAGAGACCCAGTACTTC.

V and J are TRBV6-1 and TRBJ2-5; 8 nucleotides line up with TRBD1. The CDR3 is 15 residues long. Per the germline V gene, CDR1 is MNHNS and CDR2 is SASEGT. V lost 4 bases and J lost 3; bases outside the gene matches: 7. CDR3 amino acids: CASSGTGHRKETQYF. Here the CDR3 DNA reads TGTGCCAGCAGTGGGACAGGGCACCGCAAAGAGACCCAGTACTTC.

This clonotype was observed a few times. This chain links TRBV11-2 with TRBJ2-5; TRBD1 agrees at 7 bases. The CDR3 has 14 residues. Per the germline V gene, CDR1 is SGHAT and CDR2 is FQNNGV. V trimming: 5 bases; J trimming: 11 bases; junction bases outside the gene matches: 14. CDR3 in amino acids: CASSTDRTERGQYF. The CDR3 nucleotides are TGTGCCAGCAGCACGGACAGGACGGAGAGGGGGCAGTACTTC.

This clonotype was counted between two and nine times. The genes are TRBV12-3 or TRBV12-4 and TRBJ2-2, with 7 bases that match TRBD2. V was clipped by 3 bases and J by 6 bases; unmatched bases: 10. The CDR3 consists of 16 residues. This CDR3 is CASSLGSGQGPGELFF. The DNA of the CDR3 is TGTGCCAGCAGTTTGGGTAGCGGGCAAGGGCCCGGGGAGCTGTTTTTT.

This clonotype was found a few times. The V gene is TRBV4-3, the J gene TRBJ2-3; no firm D call. Trimming shortened V by 0 bases and J by 6 bases, and 10 bases separated the two germline ends. The CDR3 has 14 amino acids. Germline assignment: CDR1 LGHNA and CDR2 YSLEER. The CDR3 sequence: CASSQENLLDTQYF. DNA of the CDR3: TGCGCCAGCAGCCAAGAAAACTTGTTGGATACGCAGTATTTT.

This clonotype was found many times. The gene calls are TRBV20-1 and TRBJ1-2; no reliable D call. The germline V gene has CDR1 DFQATT and CDR2 SNEGSKA (reference sequence). This CDR3 spans 12 amino acids. The chain's CDR3 is CRAPTPAYGYTF. In DNA form, the CDR3 reads TGCAGAGCTCCTACCCCAGCCTATGGCTACACCTTC.